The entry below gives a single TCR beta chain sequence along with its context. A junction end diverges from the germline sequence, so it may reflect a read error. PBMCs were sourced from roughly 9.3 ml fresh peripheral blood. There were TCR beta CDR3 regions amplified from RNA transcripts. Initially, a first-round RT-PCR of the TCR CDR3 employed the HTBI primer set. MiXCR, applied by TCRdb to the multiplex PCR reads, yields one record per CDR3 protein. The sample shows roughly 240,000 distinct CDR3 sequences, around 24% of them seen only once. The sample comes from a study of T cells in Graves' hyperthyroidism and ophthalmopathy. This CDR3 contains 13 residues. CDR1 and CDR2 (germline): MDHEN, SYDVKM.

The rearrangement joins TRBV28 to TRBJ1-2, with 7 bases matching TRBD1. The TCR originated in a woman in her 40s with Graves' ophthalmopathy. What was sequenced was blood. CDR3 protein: CASSSPTQGKVSF. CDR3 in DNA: TGTGCCAGCAGTTCCCCTACACAGGGGAAAGTAAGCTTC.